This T cell receptor beta chain was observed in a study of technical replicates of blood from several donors. The CDR3 is 12 amino acids. Trimming took off 4 bases at V and 2 bases at J, with 5 bases between the two ends. Germline loops: CDR1 MNHEY, CDR2 SVGAGI. Clones were sequenced by immunoSEQ multiplex PCR, and TCRdb holds only the in-frame ones, with some missing. The sample holds over 75,000 clones, 95% seen once. The chain combines TRBV6-5 with TRBJ1-2, with unresolved D. Sequenced material: T cells isolated from PBMCs. This TCR was sampled from a human donor in good health. This CDR3 is CASSFRNYGYTF. The CDR3 DNA is TGTGCCAGCAGTTTCAGAAACTATGGCTACACCTTC.